This T cell receptor (beta chain) stems from a study of blood T cell repertoires in COVID-19. The CDR3 length is 15 residues. Looked up from germline, CDR1 is SGDLS and CDR2 is YYNGEE. V was clipped by 0 bases and J by 10 bases; unmatched bases: 12. TCRdb keeps only in-frame clones here, not all; method: immunoSEQ multiplex PCR. In the table there are about 270,000 clones, approximately 90% of which are singletons. The gene calls are TRBV9 and TRBJ2-5, with TRBD2 identical over 7 bases. Sequenced sample: PBMCs or T cells enriched from blood (not recorded which). This TCR was recovered from a woman aged 18-29 years who had recovered from COVID-19. The CDR3 loop is CASSVEAGRGRNQYF. CDR3 sequence (DNA): TGTGCCAGCAGCGTAGAAGCGGGGAGGGGAAGGAACCAGTACTTC.